This T cell receptor beta chain originates from a study of human T cells and chemical hapten exposure (dated by TCRdb to the early 2020s). Describing the broader study: For sensitization, 2% DPC in acetone was applied to a roughly 2 cm by roughly 2 cm area of upper inner arm skin. Patients additionally received weekly therapeutic DPC doses to the scalp throughout the roughly 24-week study period. The mostly female patient cohort included alopecia areata with under or over 50% scalp involvement, alopecia totalis and alopecia universalis. Blood for TCR sequencing was provided by twenty-nine alopecia patients at one to four time points (pre-sensitization, 2, 6 and 24 weeks). Patch testing on the upper back used Finn chambers containing 0.01% DPC, with scoring done after 6 days according to International Contact Dermatitis Research Group standards. Peripheral blood TCR repertoire changes were tracked in vivo in alopecia patients during primary and secondary sensitization to the hapten diphenylcyclopropenone (DPC). Patient blood was sampled pre-sensitization (week 0) and at 2, 6 and about 24 weeks after DPC sensitization. Libraries were combined into a pool for sequencing, and differences in TCR yield between samples came mainly from small differences in library volumes within the pool.

This clonotype has just a few counts. The clone's antigen remains unknown. No quality values exist for individual bases; no much larger clone is one base distant. The germline V end is reduced by 0 bases and the J end by 6 bases; junction bases left unmatched: 8. The germline V gene encodes CDR1 MGHRA and CDR2 YSYEKL. The CDR3 holds 16 amino acids from the cysteine to the phenylalanine. The retained sequence is limited to the CDR3, 48 bases, with the frame set at the first base. The library was prepared using RACE. The run used a NextSeq 500. During library preparation, unique molecular identifiers were attached to individual cDNA molecules so that TCRs could be counted quantitatively and reproducibly. For every blood RNA sample, sequencing covered both the TCR alpha and TCR beta chains. The published analysis was carried out like this. A median of roughly 100,000 TCRs per sample was observed, with a range of roughly 20,000 to 750,000. V, J and CDR3 annotation of the TCR reads was performed with the Decombinator software suite. To make PS versus PT1 abundance plots, every sample was subsampled to the same number of TCRs (28,000). Expanded TCRs were defined as absent before sensitization and observed at least eight times at the 2-week time point. Using fastp at Q25 and MiXCR, TCRdb reprocessed the public reads and kept productive beta chains. Rows with a matching CDR3 protein are joined into one entry that keeps the most common DNA and genes. The V and J calls, along with clone size, are taken from TCRdb and not from the paper's own processing. The sample data list about 290,000 distinct CDR3 sequences, and roughly 8% of these were observed just once. The ten largest account for 0.9% to 1.5% of the sample.

Read against the paper, the sample's time point label means: pre-sensitization, week 0. Reading the label with the study, this specimen's treatment or condition is: therapeutic diphenylcyclopropenone sensitization with weekly scalp DPC. At each patch-test visit, blood was drawn before the patch test was applied. Eligible patients were aged 18 to 70, diagnosed with alopecia, deemed suitable for DPC therapy, and excluded if pregnant. Total RNA was extracted from unfractionated whole blood collected in Tempus Blood RNA tubes. Paper-wide results and their limitations: Significantly more large CDR3 similarity clusters were formed by expanded TCRs than by pre-sensitization or healthy control sets, consistent with antigen-driven responses. Alopecia, a presumed autoimmune disease, was present in all patients, so the immune response of the patients might differ from that of healthy individuals. After repeated subsampling, changes were observed in the strength of the expansion versus patch-test correlation and in the threshold at which the correlation became significant. DPC sensitization did not change how many TCRs were above 1 in 1000 frequency, and no evidence was found of alterations in global repertoire structure. The number of PT1 expanded TCRs positively correlated with patch test score, significant at thresholds 8, 16 and 32 but not 4.

The sequence was collected from a man aged 18-30 years with alopecia areata. Some clones in this sample may be carry-over from other donors' samples. The rearrangement joined TRBV4-1 to TRBJ2-3; the junction holds 8 bases that match TRBD2. The sequencing here drew on whole blood, taken in connection with sensitization to the hapten diphenylcyclopropenone (DPC). Here is the DNA: TGCGCCAGCAGCCAAGAGAAGGCTAGCGGGTTGGATACGCAGTATTTT. Translated, this gives CASSQEKASGLDTQYF.